This entry concerns a single T cell receptor (beta chain). In germline, CDR1 is MGHRA, CDR2 YSYEKL. Unmatched junction bases numbered 3, after V lost 4 bases and J lost 4 bases. The CDR3 is 14 amino acids. This entry belongs to a study of control samples from healthy donors and cancer patients. Profiled with immunoSEQ multiplex PCR; TCRdb holds only in-frame clones, not every one. The profile shows around 20,000 clones, approximately 80% of them singletons. V is TRBV4-1 and J is TRBJ2-3; 9 nucleotides align to TRBD1. This clonotype was sampled from a man older than 75 with head and neck cancer. Material for sequencing was PBMCs. The CDR3 region is CASSRGQGADTQYF. CDR3 nucleotides: TGCGCCAGCAGCCGGGGACAGGGTGCAGATACGCAGTATTTT.